This T cell receptor beta chain was sequenced in a study of T cells in Graves' hyperthyroidism and ophthalmopathy. Trimming removed 6 bases from V and 2 bases from J; junction bases left unmatched: 9. The CDR3 has 15 amino acids. The germline V gene encodes CDR1 DFQATT and CDR2 SNEGSKA (reference sequence). Amplification of TCR beta CDR3 regions used RNA as the template. TCR CDR3 regions were first amplified by RT-PCR with HTBI primers. TCRdb re-analysed the multiplex PCR reads in MiXCR, keeping a single row per CDR3 protein. The sample records under 400,000 distinct CDR3 sequences, around 14% being singletons. This clonotype showed up many times.

Specimen: blood. This sequence originates from a woman aged 60 to 75 with Graves' hyperthyroidism. The chain combines TRBV20-1 with TRBJ2-7, with 11 bases matching TRBD2. For the CDR3, the DNA is TGCAGTGCCCCCCCTCTAGCGGGAGGCCCCTACGAGCAGTACTTC. Protein product: CSAPPLAGGPYEQYF.